What follows describes a single T cell receptor beta chain. Antigen unknown. Amplification yielded TCR beta CDR3 regions, with RNA transcripts as the source. The HTBI primer set drove a first-round RT-PCR of the TCR CDR3. MiXCR, run by TCRdb on the multiplex PCR reads, gives a single entry per CDR3 protein. The sample yields some 620,000 distinct CDR3 sequences, around 15% seen once. These data are taken from a study of T cells in Graves' hyperthyroidism and ophthalmopathy. General study results and limits: Among thyroid clonotypes expanded above 0.001, most also appeared in blood.

It was considered stable Graves' hyperthyroidism when ophthalmopathy did not progress within 18 months. Germline CDR1 and CDR2: LGHNA and YSLEER. CDR3 length: 14 amino acids. Trimming cost V 4 bases and J 5 bases, with 14 bases left between them. The chain employs TRBV4-3 and TRBJ1-2, with D unclear. The sample consisted of blood. The sequence came from a woman aged 25 to 39 with Graves' hyperthyroidism. The CDR3 is CASSPGQTSYGYTF. In DNA, the CDR3 is TGCGCCAGCAGCCCCGGCCAGACAAGTTATGGCTACACCTTC.